The rows below give T cell receptor beta chains drawn from one sample of a study of molecular identifiers for immune sequencing clone quantification. TCRdb recomputed calls from the PCR reads with MiXCR, one row per CDR3 protein. Counted here are about 640,000 distinct CDR3 sequences, just under 20% occurring once; the ten biggest clones make up 0.7% to 1%. The material sequenced was naive CD8+ T cells from blood, with Jurkat cell RNA spiked in. The receptors were gathered from a human donor in good health. Some libraries in this study had Jurkat cell RNA spiked in. Each CDR3 is given with its conserved first and last residue.

>TRBJ2-5|TRBV20-1
CSARIGTRVETQYF
>TRBJ2-1|TRBV28
CASRKGTSDYNEQFF
>TRBJ1-1|TRBV5-1
CASSLVGGGTEAFF
>TRBJ2-7|TRBV27
CASRGLDYYEQYF
>TRBJ2-1|TRBV9
CASSVGGEAEGQFF
>TRBJ2-7|TRBV27
CASGLASYEQYF
>TRBJ1-1|TRBV12-3/TRBV12-4
CASSLAGTNTEAFF
>TRBJ2-2|TRBV6-5
CASSYSGLAENTGELFF
>TRBJ1-5|TRBV30
CAWSATGGGPQHF
>TRBJ2-7|TRBV27
CASSSLPWGEQYF
>TRBJ1-6|TRBV27
CASSLFYSGLSPLHF
>TRBJ2-5|TRBV12-3/TRBV12-4
CASSLVPVGGRETQYF
>TRBJ1-5|TRBV10-2
CASSEGDSNRPQHF
>TRBJ1-1|TRBV5-5
CASSLHRNTEAFF
>TRBJ2-2|TRBV7-9
CASSFAGAHTGELFF
>TRBJ2-7|TRBV6-5
CASSFHKDPGYEQYF
>TRBJ2-2|TRBV4-1
CASSPPRIRGELFF
>TRBJ2-5|TRBV4-1
CASSQDLGGWETQYF
>TRBJ2-7|TRBV19
CASSMGQGAGEQYF
>TRBJ2-7|TRBV20-1
CSARRGYPYEQYF
>TRBJ2-5|TRBV21-1
CASSNWYGTSGQPRTQYF
>TRBJ2-5|TRBV6-5
CATCCSTGPAETQYF
>TRBJ2-1|TRBV7-8
CASSEDGSSYNEQFF
>TRBJ2-7|TRBV4-3
CASSHDITGHTSEQYF
>TRBJ2-1|TRBV27
CASSEAGSSYNGQFF
>TRBJ2-6|TRBV7-9
CAGTYGANVLTF
>TRBJ1-1|TRBV6-5
CASRSEDTEAFF
>TRBJ2-7|TRBV4-3
CASSQELMPVGSYEQYF
>TRBJ2-7|TRBV2
CAGTHPVLAGGSSYEQYF